Shown below are 28 T cell receptor beta chains from a single sample sequenced in a study of blood T cell repertoires in COVID-19. Produced via immunoSEQ multiplex PCR; TCRdb's table is partial and in-frame only. The sample yields fewer than 25,000 clones, approximately 86% seen once. Sample: peripheral blood. The origin of the receptors is a middle-aged man with active COVID-19.

The chain couples TRBV7-3 to TRBJ2-1; D perhaps matches TRBD1 (6 bases). With 5 bases removed from V and 0 bases from J, the gap between germline ends came to 11 bases. The CDR3 has 15 residues. Per the germline V gene, CDR1 is SGHTA and CDR2 is FQGTGA. As DNA, the CDR3 is TGTGCCAGCAGCCCCCCAGGGGTCTCCTACAATGAGCAGTTCTTC. As protein: CASSPPGVSYNEQFF.

V and J are TRBV19 and TRBJ1-2; possible D gene TRBD1, 6 bases. Trimming cost V 5 bases and J 8 bases, with 12 bases left between them. CDR3 size: 12 residues. CDR1 is LNHDA, CDR2 SQIVND, per germline (reference sequence). In DNA form, the CDR3 reads TGTGCCAGTAGTCGGGGGGGCCCAGGCTACACCTTC. Translated: CASSRGGPGYTF.

The chain links TRBV19 to TRBJ2-7, with a tentative D call TRBD1 (6 bases). V was shortened by 6 bases and J by 2 bases, with 11 bases between the two germline ends. There are 13 residues in the CDR3. The germline gives CDR1 LNHDA, CDR2 SQIVND (reference sequence). CDR3 loop: CASSRDITYEQYF. Written as DNA, the CDR3 is TGTGCCAGTAGCCGGGACATTACCTACGAGCAGTACTTC. Supplemented by reference TRBV19 and TRBJ2-7, the full variable domain reads DGGITQSPKYLFRKEGQNVTLSCEQNLNHDAMYWYRQDPGQGLRLIYYSQIVNDFQKGDIAEGYSVSREKKESFPLTVTSAQKNPTAFYLCASSRDITYEQYFGPGTRLTVT.

This clone appeared once. The chain recombines TRBV15 with TRBJ2-3, with TRBD2 as a possible D gene (5 bases). This CDR3 contains 13 residues. V lost 8 bases to trimming and J lost 0 bases, with 9 bases between them. Germline V gene data show CDR1 as LNHNV and CDR2 as YYDKDF (reference sequence). Here the CDR3 reads CATQRDSTDTQYF. The CDR3 DNA reads as TGTGCCACCCAGAGGGATAGCACAGATACGCAGTATTTT.

This chain joins TRBV10-1 and TRBJ2-7, with 9 bases fitting TRBD1. The germline CDR1 and CDR2 sequences are WNHNN and SYGVQD (reference sequence). The CDR3 extends over 18 amino acids. V shed 6 bases, J shed 1 base, and the junction held 16 bases outside the gene matches. The CDR3 region is CASSNRGPRTIKSYEQYF. For the CDR3, the DNA is TGCGCCAGCAGCAACAGGGGGCCACGAACAATTAAATCCTACGAGCAGTACTTC.

The chain carries TRBV10-3 and TRBJ2-5; D is possibly TRBD1 (5 bases). V lost 7 bases, J lost 3 bases, and 12 bases lay in between. Germline-derived CDR1 and CDR2 are ENHRY and SYGVKD. This CDR3 contains 13 residues. This CDR3 reads CAITTDKKETQYF. CDR3 coding DNA: TGTGCCATCACTACGGACAAGAAAGAGACCCAGTACTTC.

The rearrangement joins TRBV11-3 to TRBJ2-7, with a tentative D call TRBD2 (5 bases). The CDR3 runs 14 residues. CDR1 is SGHNT, CDR2 YENEEA, per germline. Trimming cost V 2 bases and J 0 bases, with 8 bases left between them. CDR3 coding DNA: TGTGCCAGCAGCTTATTCCGGGGCTCCTACGAGCAGTACTTC. Its translation: CASSLFRGSYEQYF.

This sequence joins TRBV18 and TRBJ1-5; no firm D call. With 8 bases removed from V and 8 bases from J, the gap between germline ends came to 16 bases. There are 13 residues in the CDR3. Per the germline V gene, CDR1 is KGHSH and CDR2 is LQKENI. DNA for the CDR3: TGTGCCAGCACTCCGCAGGCCCAGAAGCCCCAGCATTTT. This encodes CASTPQAQKPQHF.

This chain uses TRBV18 with TRBJ1-3; TRBD1 is a possible D gene (5 bases). The germline V gene encodes CDR1 KGHSH and CDR2 LQKENI. The CDR3 totals 15 residues. The V end was cut by 2 bases, the J end by 0 bases, with 8 bases between. The CDR3 sequence is CASSPGHGSGNTIYF. The CDR3 region has the DNA TGTGCCAGCTCACCAGGACACGGCTCTGGAAACACCATATATTTT.

The chain has TRBV15 and TRBJ2-7; the D gene is possibly TRBD2 (6 bases). The CDR3 has 14 amino acids. Germline V gene lookup returns CDR1 LNHNV and CDR2 YYDKDF (reference sequence). V was shortened by 1 base and J by 6 bases, with 13 bases between the two germline ends. Written as DNA, the CDR3 is TGTGCCACCAGCAGAGGACTAGGGCCTTCCGAGCAGTACTTC. It translates to CATSRGLGPSEQYF.

The chain uses TRBV6-1 and TRBJ2-1, with D perhaps matching TRBD2 (5 bases). Germline V gene data show CDR1 as MNHNS and CDR2 as SASEGT. This CDR3 is 15 amino acids long. V was trimmed by 2 bases and J by 7 bases, leaving 15 bases between them. The CDR3 sequence is CASSETRDGLNEQFF. The CDR3 region has the DNA TGTGCCAGCAGTGAAACCCGGGATGGGTTGAATGAGCAGTTCTTC.

The CDR3, as DNA: TGTGCCAGCAGTCGGGGAGGGGACAACCAAGAGACCCAGTACTTC. Translating gives CASSRGGDNQETQYF. The V call is TRBV5-4, the J call TRBJ2-5; a weak D match, TRBD2 (7 bases). Trimming removed 5 bases from V and 0 bases from J, with 14 bases in between. Germline loops: CDR1 SGHNT, CDR2 YYREEE (reference sequence). This CDR3 is built from 15 residues.

The chain carries TRBV4-3 and TRBJ1-5, with D possibly matching TRBD1 (6 bases). V lost 0 bases, J lost 0 bases, and 12 bases lay in between. Germline CDR1 is LGHNA and CDR2 is YSLEER. The CDR3 extends over 17 amino acids. CDR3 region: CASSQDIQGNSNQPQHF. As DNA, the CDR3 is TGCGCCAGCAGCCAAGATATCCAGGGGAATAGCAATCAGCCCCAGCATTTT.

The chain is built from TRBV29-1 and TRBJ1-1; TRBD1 might be the D (6 bases). Trimming pared 8 bases from V and 3 bases from J, leaving 16 bases between. Germline V lookup: CDR1 SQVTM, CDR2 ANQGSEA. This CDR3 contains 13 residues. The DNA of the CDR3 is TGCAGCTCGTTGCAGGGGCAGGACACTGAAGCTTTCTTT. Amino acid sequence: CSSLQGQDTEAFF.

The chain uses TRBV3-1 (or the pseudogene TRBV3-2) and TRBJ2-7; 7 bases align to TRBD2. The V gene's germline CDR1 is LGHDT and CDR2 YNNKEL (reference sequence). CDR3 length: 15 residues. After removal of 2 bases from V and 11 bases from J, the junction contained 15 bases not matched to a gene. Here the CDR3 DNA reads TGTGCCAGCAGCCAAAAAACCGGGGGGAAATCCCGGGAGTACTTC. The encoded protein is CASSQKTGGKSREYF.

The chain carries TRBV29-1 and TRBJ2-5; TRBD2 aligns across 13 bases. This CDR3 spans 16 amino acids. The trim removed 6 bases at V and 2 bases at J, leaving 9 bases unmatched. CDR1 and CDR2 (germline): SQVTM, ANQGSEA. CDR3 nucleotide sequence: TGCAGCGTCGACGGGACTAGCGGGAATATACAAGAGACCCAGTACTTC. Its translation is CSVDGTSGNIQETQYF.

This clone was seen a handful of times. The CDR3 nucleotides are TGTGCCAGCAGCTATCCGCGGGGGGGCCTCTACGAGCAGTACTTC. This gives the protein CASSYPRGGLYEQYF. This chain links TRBV11-2 with TRBJ2-7; 9 positions match TRBD2. This CDR3 is built from 15 residues. CDR1 is SGHAT and CDR2 is FQNNGV in the germline V gene. J lost 3 bases, V lost 4 bases, and 7 bases had no gene match.

This chain uses TRBV18 with TRBJ2-1, with 7 bases that match TRBD2. With 2 bases clipped from V and 4 bases from J, the junction kept 11 bases outside the gene matches. The CDR3 is made up of 17 amino acids. Germline V gene lookup returns CDR1 KGHSH and CDR2 LQKENI. CDR3 residues: CASSPYSPSGNYNEQFF. DNA of the CDR3: TGTGCCAGCTCACCATATTCGCCTAGCGGAAATTACAATGAGCAGTTCTTC.

The rearrangement uses TRBV7-2 and TRBJ1-5; 8 bases line up with TRBD1. V shed 2 bases and J 6 bases; nucleotides not matched to a gene: 3. The CDR3 extends over 14 amino acids. CDR1 and CDR2 from the germline V gene are SGHTA and FQGNSA. Here the CDR3 DNA reads TGTGCCAGCAGCTTACAGGGGGCCTCTCAGCCCCAGCATTTT. Protein: CASSLQGASQPQHF.

V and J are TRBV30 and TRBJ1-2, with D possibly TRBD1 on 5 matching bases. Trimming pared 2 bases from V and 8 bases from J, leaving 12 bases between. CDR1 and CDR2 (germline): GTSNPN, SVGIG (reference sequence). The CDR3 runs 12 residues. This chain's CDR3 is CAWSQQAPGYTF. The CDR3, as DNA: TGTGCCTGGAGTCAACAGGCTCCCGGCTACACCTTC.

The rearrangement uses TRBV27 and TRBJ1-1; D not certain. Trimming removed 7 bases at V and 6 bases at J, with 21 bases between. Germline loops: CDR1 MNHEY, CDR2 SMNVEV (reference sequence). This CDR3 has 15 residues. CDR3 in amino acids: CASNPSSGWRPEAFF. Written as DNA, the CDR3 is TGTGCCAGCAACCCTTCAAGCGGTTGGAGACCTGAAGCTTTCTTT.

The chain couples TRBV27 to TRBJ1-2, with TRBD1 matching 8 bases. Germline values: CDR1 MNHEY, CDR2 SMNVEV (reference sequence). This CDR3 region has 16 residues. V dropped 5 bases and J dropped 3; count of bases not matched to a gene: 11. CDR3 DNA sequence: TGTGCCAGCAGTATCCTCGACAGGGGAATATACTATGGCTACACCTTC. This translates into CASSILDRGIYYGYTF.

This clone has a single count. V usage is TRBV28 and J usage is TRBJ2-6; 7 nucleotides align to TRBD1. The CDR3 contains 15 residues. The germline V gene has CDR1 MDHEN and CDR2 SYDVKM. V lost 5 bases, J lost 1 base, and 2 bases stayed unmatched. The CDR3 region is CASSPQGSGANVLTF. CDR3 nucleotide sequence: TGTGCCAGCAGTCCACAGGGGTCTGGGGCCAACGTCCTGACTTTC.

This chain joins TRBV30 and TRBJ2-2; 10 nucleotides match TRBD2. CDR3 length: 15 residues. After removal of 3 bases from V and 6 bases from J, the junction contained 7 bases not matched to a gene. Germline CDR1 GTSNPN, CDR2 SVGIG (reference sequence). The CDR3 is CAWSPSGSQAGELFF. CDR3 DNA sequence: TGTGCCTGGAGCCCTAGCGGGAGTCAAGCCGGGGAGCTGTTTTTT.

This chain links TRBV5-4 with TRBJ1-3; 9 bases fit TRBD1. The germline V gene has CDR1 SGHNT and CDR2 YYREEE (reference sequence). With V trimmed by 3 bases and J by 3 bases, 1 base remained unmatched. This CDR3 is built from 14 residues. Written as DNA, the CDR3 is TGTGCCAGCAGCTCGACAGGGGGTGGAAACACCATATATTTT. Protein sequence: CASSSTGGGNTIYF. The full variable domain, completed using reference TRBV5-4 and TRBJ1-3, is ETGVTQSPTHLIKTRGQQVTLRCSSQSGHNTVSWYQQALGQGPQFIFQYYREEENGRGNFPPRFSGLQFPNYSSELNVNALELDDSALYLCASSSTGGGNTIYFGEGSWLTVV.

The chain joins TRBV4-3 to TRBJ2-2; a possible D gene is TRBD1 (6 bases). The CDR3 has 16 residues. Deletions cut 0 bases from V and 0 bases from J, with 8 bases between. In germline, CDR1 is LGHNA, CDR2 YSLEER. CDR3 coding DNA: TGCGCCAGCAGCCAAGAAGCAGGGGCGAACACCGGGGAGCTGTTTTTT. Protein: CASSQEAGANTGELFF.

This clone came up a few times. J is TRBJ1-4 and V is TRBV6-1, with D uncertain. CDR3 size: 16 residues. The V and J ends lost 4 bases and 0 bases respectively, with 12 bases between them. Germline V gene sequence: CDR1 MNHNS, CDR2 SASEGT. CDR3 sequence reads: CASSVLSVATNEKLFF. The DNA of the CDR3 is TGTGCCAGCAGTGTCCTATCCGTTGCAACTAATGAAAAACTGTTTTTT.

This chain connects TRBV10-3 to TRBJ2-3, with D maybe TRBD1 (5 bases). The germline V gene encodes CDR1 ENHRY and CDR2 SYGVKD. V was clipped by 4 bases and J by 5 bases, with 22 bases between them. The CDR3 has 17 residues. The CDR3 nucleotides are TGTGCCATCAGTGGAAGTTCAGGTTTGGCAGGGCGAGATACGCAGTATTTT. It codes for CAISGSSGLAGRDTQYF.